The T cell receptor (beta chain) under discussion was sequenced for a study of blood T cell repertoires in COVID-19. The CDR3 runs to 13 residues. Germline-derived CDR1 and CDR2 are PRHDT and FYEKMQ (reference sequence). The germline V and J ends were trimmed by 4 bases and 7 bases, with 10 bases remaining between them. Per the original data handling: Quantification of nucleated cells was approximated via reference gene primer amplification. TCRdb keeps only in-frame clones here, not all; method: immunoSEQ multiplex PCR. For V, J and clone size, that table is used; D and trimming come from the DNA. Among around 100,000 clones, more than 80% were seen once, and the ten largest hold under 6%.

J is TRBJ1-4 and V is TRBV13; D remains ambiguous. The sample taken for sequencing was peripheral blood. The sequence was obtained from a woman in her forties or fifties with acute or convalescent COVID-19. CDR3 bases: TGTGCCAGCAGCTCCCCCCAGATTGAAAAACTGTTTTTT. Its translation is CASSSPQIEKLFF.